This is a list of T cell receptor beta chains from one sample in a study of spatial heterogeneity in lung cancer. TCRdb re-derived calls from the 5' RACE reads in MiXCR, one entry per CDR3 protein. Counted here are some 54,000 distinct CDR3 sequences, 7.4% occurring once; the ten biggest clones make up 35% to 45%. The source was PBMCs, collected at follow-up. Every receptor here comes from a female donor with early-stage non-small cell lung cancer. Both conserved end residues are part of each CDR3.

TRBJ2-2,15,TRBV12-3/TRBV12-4,CASSFGDSNTGELFF
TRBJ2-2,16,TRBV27,CASSERRTSNTGELFF
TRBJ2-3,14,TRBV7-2,CASSLGLTWDTQYF
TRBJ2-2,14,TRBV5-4,CASSSQGDTGELFF
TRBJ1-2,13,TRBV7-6,CASSRQGKDGYTF
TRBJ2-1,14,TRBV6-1,CANTPGSSYNEQFF
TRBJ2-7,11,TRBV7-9,CAGQPLYEQYF
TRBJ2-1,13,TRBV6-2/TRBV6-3,CASSYYAGGEQFF
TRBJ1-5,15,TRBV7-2,CASSTGQGDNQPQHF
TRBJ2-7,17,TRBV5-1,CASSRAGGGTLTYEQYF
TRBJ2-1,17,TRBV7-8,CASSLAERGAPGDEQFF
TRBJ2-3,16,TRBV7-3,CASSHNLAGGADTQYF
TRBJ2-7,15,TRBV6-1,CASSERSRDSYEQYF
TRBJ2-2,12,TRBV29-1,CSVQHQGGELFF
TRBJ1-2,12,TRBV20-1,CSASQRNYGYTF
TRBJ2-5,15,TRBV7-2,CASSSGQPGQETQYF
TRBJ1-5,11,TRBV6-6,CASSSDQPQHF